The 16 T cell receptor beta chains below all came from one sample that was sequenced in a study of identical twins. TCRdb analysed the 5' RACE reads with MiXCR anew, one entry per CDR3 protein. Among about 390,000 distinct CDR3 sequences listed, 9% to 10% were seen once. Sequencing was carried out using naive T cells sorted from blood. These receptors were taken from a woman aged 45 to 65 in good health.

The CDR3, as DNA: TGTGCCAGCTCACCCCTGGAGGGAGGGCTCCAAGAGACCCAGTACTTC. It yields the protein CASSPLEGGLQETQYF. This chain uses TRBV18 with TRBJ2-5, with 7 bases identical to TRBD2. In germline, CDR1 is KGHSH, CDR2 LQKENI. V lost 3 bases to trimming and J lost 1 base; unmatched junction nucleotides: 8. The CDR3 runs to 16 residues.

This clonotype has more than one count but fewer than ten. The chain has TRBV19 and TRBJ2-1; the match to TRBD2 covers 10 bases. Per germline, CDR1 LNHDA and CDR2 SQIVND (reference sequence). This CDR3 contains 17 residues. J was trimmed by 1 base and V by 2 bases; bases with no gene match: 5. The CDR3, as DNA: TGTGCCAGTAGTATAAGTAGCGGGAGGTTATCCTACAATGAGCAGTTCTTC. Amino acids: CASSISSGRLSYNEQFF.

This clonotype was seen many times. The genes are TRBV9 and TRBJ2-2; D possibly corresponds to TRBD1 (5 bases). The ends were cut back, 2 bases at V and 5 bases at J, with 13 bases in the middle. CDR1 and CDR2 from the germline V gene are SGDLS and YYNGEE. The CDR3 runs 15 residues. The CDR3 sequence is CASSVGRAVTGELFF. The CDR3 DNA reads TGTGCCAGCAGCGTGGGCAGGGCGGTAACCGGGGAGCTGTTTTTT.

Of note for this clonotype: This is likely a read error, given that the CDR3 carries no conserved phenylalanine or tryptophan at its end. The CDR3 region has the DNA TGTGCCAGCACCCTAAGGGGGGCGGGGTCGAACACCGGGGAGCTGTTTTTG. Its protein is CASTLRGAGSNTGELFL. This rearrangement joins TRBV6-2 or TRBV6-3 to TRBJ2-2, with D perhaps assigned TRBD1 or TRBD2 (6 bases each). CDR3 length: 17 amino acids. Trimming took off 7 bases at V and 0 bases at J, with 18 bases between the two ends. Per germline, CDR1 MNHEY and CDR2 SVGEGT.

This chain uses TRBV6-2 or TRBV6-3 with TRBJ1-5, with 9 positions matching TRBD1. From germline, CDR1 is MNHEY and CDR2 SVGEGT. V shed 2 bases and J 4 bases; nucleotides not matched to a gene: 12. This CDR3 has 18 residues. CDR3 protein: CASSYNSRDRVKNQPQHF. CDR3 bases: TGTGCCAGCAGTTACAATAGTCGGGACAGGGTTAAGAATCAGCCCCAGCATTTT.

This sequence joins TRBV18 and TRBJ2-7; D not certain. Germline-derived CDR1 and CDR2 are KGHSH and LQKENI. This CDR3 has 12 residues. V lost 5 bases, J lost 5 bases, and 10 bases lay in between. CDR3 in DNA: TGTGCCAGCTCATCTCTGGGCGACGAGCAGTACGTC. Translated, it gives CASSSLGDEQYV.

Regarding this clonotype: The CDR3 ends on some other residue instead of the conserved phenylalanine or tryptophan, so this is likely a read error. The chain couples TRBV5-1 to TRBJ2-2, with D possibly matching TRBD1 (6 bases). Trimming removed 4 bases at V and 4 bases at J, with 17 bases between. Per the germline V gene, CDR1 is SGHRS and CDR2 is YFSETQ. The CDR3 loop spans 16 amino acids. The CDR3 nucleotides are TGCGCCAGCAGCCCCTTTTTCAGGGGTGGCACCGGGGAGCTGTTTTTG. Translating it yields CASSPFFRGGTGELFL.

The V and J genes are TRBV9 and TRBJ2-1; 8 bases agree with TRBD2. Losses at the gene ends were 0 bases for V and 3 bases for J; bases not matched to a gene: 2. CDR3 length: 15 residues. Germline CDR1 reads SGDLS; CDR2 reads YYNGEE. CDR3 bases: TGTGCCAGCAGCGTAGGGGCGGGAGGCTACAATGAGCAGTTCTTC. Its translation: CASSVGAGGYNEQFF.

Only a few counts were recorded for this clonotype. The J gene is TRBJ1-5, the V gene TRBV19; unclear D gene. The germline V and J ends were trimmed by 8 bases and 3 bases, with 17 bases remaining between them. This CDR3 is built from 15 residues. Looked up from germline, CDR1 is LNHDA and CDR2 is SQIVND (reference sequence). CDR3 loop: CASHSGSQFNQPQHF. CDR3 nucleotide sequence: TGTGCCAGTCATTCTGGGTCACAGTTCAATCAGCCCCAGCATTTT.

This clonotype was counted a few times. The J gene is TRBJ2-7, the V gene TRBV12-3 or TRBV12-4; 9 nucleotides align to TRBD1. With 1 base clipped from V and 6 bases from J, the junction kept 4 bases outside the gene matches. The CDR3 totals 14 residues. CDR3 bases: TGTGCCAGCAGTTTAGGGGCGGGACAGGGCGAGCAGTACTTC. Translated, it gives CASSLGAGQGEQYF.

This clonotype was detected many times. This chain connects TRBV2 to TRBJ2-1; a possible D gene is TRBD2 (6 bases). CDR3 size: 17 residues. Germline-derived CDR1 and CDR2 are SNHLY and FYNNEI. Trimming stripped 2 bases from V and 4 bases from J, with 18 bases between. The CDR3 loop is CASSERSSATTYNEQFF. DNA of the CDR3: TGTGCCAGCAGTGAACGTTCTAGCGCGACGACTTACAATGAGCAGTTCTTC.

The V gene is TRBV6-1, the J gene TRBJ2-1; 11 bases line up with TRBD2. V gave up 5 bases and J gave up 1 base; unmatched junction bases: 7. Looked up from germline, CDR1 is MNHNS and CDR2 is SASEGT. The CDR3 totals 17 residues. This CDR3 is CASSLSGRAISYNEQFF. CDR3 nucleotides: TGTGCCAGCAGTCTTAGCGGGAGGGCCATTTCCTACAATGAGCAGTTCTTC.

This clonotype was detected a few times. The chain recombines TRBV6-6 with TRBJ2-5; 8 positions agree with TRBD1. The J segment lost 4 bases and the V segment lost 4 bases, leaving 11 bases of the junction unmatched. The CDR3 is 16 amino acids. Germline CDR1 is MNHNY and CDR2 is SVGAGI (reference sequence). CDR3 loop: CASSSTGTGAGETQYF. The CDR3 coding sequence is TGTGCCAGCAGTTCTACAGGGACAGGAGCAGGAGAGACCCAGTACTTC.

This clonotype has a handful of counts. V and J are TRBV5-5 and TRBJ2-7; 8 bases agree with TRBD1. The trim removed 0 bases at V and 3 bases at J, leaving 2 bases unmatched. Germline V CDR1 and CDR2: SGHKS, YYEKEE (reference sequence). This CDR3 has 14 amino acids. CDR3 residues: CASSLADRGYEQYF. The CDR3 DNA reads TGTGCCAGCAGCTTGGCCGACAGGGGCTACGAGCAGTACTTC.

This clonotype was detected ten times or more. The gene calls are TRBV12-3 or TRBV12-4 and TRBJ1-1; 7 nucleotides match TRBD1. The junction had 6 bases not matched to a gene; V was cut back by 7 bases and J by 4 bases. This CDR3 has 13 amino acids. This CDR3 is CASTPGQFTEAFF. In DNA form, the CDR3 reads TGTGCCAGCACCCCGGGACAGTTCACTGAAGCTTTCTTT.

The chain links TRBV19 to TRBJ2-5; unclear D gene. Looked up from germline, CDR1 is LNHDA and CDR2 is SQIVND (reference sequence). V was pared by 4 bases and J by 4 bases, with 10 bases between. The CDR3 length is 13 residues. CDR3 sequence reads: CASSTPGRETQYF. The CDR3 DNA reads as TGTGCCAGTAGTACCCCGGGTAGAGAGACCCAGTACTTC.